This TCR beta chain was retrieved from a study of T cells after yellow fever vaccination. TCRdb re-called the 5' RACE reads through MiXCR, storing one row per CDR3 protein. The repertoire holds around 530,000 distinct CDR3 sequences, less than 20% seen once, with approximately 15% in the top ten. The sample holds a few counts of this clonotype. CDR3 length: 15 amino acids. Germline values: CDR1 DFQATT, CDR2 SNEGSKA (reference sequence). With 1 base removed from V and 1 base from J, the gap between germline ends came to 11 bases. This chain connects TRBV20-1 to TRBJ2-1; possible D gene TRBD1, 5 bases. The sequences come from PBMCs, collected 5 days after the first yellow fever vaccination. This TCR derives from a man between 18 and 29 years old who received the YFV17D yellow fever vaccine. The CDR3, as DNA: TGCAGTGCTAGAGGGGGCGACAGTTCCTACAATGAGCAGTTCTTC. It encodes CSARGGDSSYNEQFF.